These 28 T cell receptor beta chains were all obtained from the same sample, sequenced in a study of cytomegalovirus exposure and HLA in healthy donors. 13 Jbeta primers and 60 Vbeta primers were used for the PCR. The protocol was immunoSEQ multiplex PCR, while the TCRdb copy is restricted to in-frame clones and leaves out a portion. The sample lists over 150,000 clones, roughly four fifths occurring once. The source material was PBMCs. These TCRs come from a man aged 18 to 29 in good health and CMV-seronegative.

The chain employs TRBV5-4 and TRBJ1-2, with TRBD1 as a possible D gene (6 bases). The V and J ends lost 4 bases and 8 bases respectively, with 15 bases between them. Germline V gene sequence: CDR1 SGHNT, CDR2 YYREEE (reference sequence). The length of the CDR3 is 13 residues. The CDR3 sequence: CASSPTGIRGYTF. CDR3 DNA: TGTGCCAGCAGCCCCACAGGGATTCGGGGCTACACCTTC.

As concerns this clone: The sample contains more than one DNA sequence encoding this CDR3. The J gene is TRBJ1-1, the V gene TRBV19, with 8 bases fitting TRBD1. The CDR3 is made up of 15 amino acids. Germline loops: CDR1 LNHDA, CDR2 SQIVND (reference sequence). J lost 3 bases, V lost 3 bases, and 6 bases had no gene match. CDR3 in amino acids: CASSIGQGIDTEAFF. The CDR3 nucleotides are TGTGCCAGTAGTATTGGACAGGGAATCGACACTGAAGCTTTCTTT.

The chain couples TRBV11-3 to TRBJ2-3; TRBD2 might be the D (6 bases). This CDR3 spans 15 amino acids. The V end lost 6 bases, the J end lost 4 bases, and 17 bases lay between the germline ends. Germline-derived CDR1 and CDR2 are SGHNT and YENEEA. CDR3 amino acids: CASRFGGTSADTQYF. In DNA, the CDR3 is TGTGCCAGCAGGTTTGGCGGGACGAGCGCAGATACGCAGTATTTT.

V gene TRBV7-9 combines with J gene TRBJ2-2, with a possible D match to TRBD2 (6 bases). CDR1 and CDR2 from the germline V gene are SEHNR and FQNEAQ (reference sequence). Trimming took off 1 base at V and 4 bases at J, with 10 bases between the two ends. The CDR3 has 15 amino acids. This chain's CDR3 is CASSLGYGSTGELFF. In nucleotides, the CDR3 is TGTGCCAGCAGCTTAGGGTACGGGAGCACCGGGGAGCTGTTTTTT.

The CDR3 loop is CASGRTGLREQYF. The CDR3 nucleotides read TGTGCTAGTGGCCGTACAGGGCTCAGAGAGCAGTACTTC. The J gene is TRBJ2-7, the V gene TRBV12-5, with a tentative D call TRBD1 (6 bases). Germline-derived CDR1 and CDR2 are LGHNT and FRNRAP. CDR3 length equals 13 residues. The V and J ends lost 6 bases and 7 bases respectively, with 16 bases between them.

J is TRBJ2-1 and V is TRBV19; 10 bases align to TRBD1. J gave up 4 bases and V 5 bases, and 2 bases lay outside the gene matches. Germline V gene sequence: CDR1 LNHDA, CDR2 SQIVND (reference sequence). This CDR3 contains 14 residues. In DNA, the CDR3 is TGTGCCAGTAGTTGGACAGGGGGTTACAATGAGCAGTTCTTC. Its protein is CASSWTGGYNEQFF.

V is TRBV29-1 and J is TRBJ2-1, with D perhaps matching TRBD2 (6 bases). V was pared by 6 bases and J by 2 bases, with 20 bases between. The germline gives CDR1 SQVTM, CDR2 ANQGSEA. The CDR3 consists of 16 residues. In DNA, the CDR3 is TGCAGCGTGAGAGGAGGGCCAGGGATTACCTACAATGAGCAGTTCTTC. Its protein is CSVRGGPGITYNEQFF.

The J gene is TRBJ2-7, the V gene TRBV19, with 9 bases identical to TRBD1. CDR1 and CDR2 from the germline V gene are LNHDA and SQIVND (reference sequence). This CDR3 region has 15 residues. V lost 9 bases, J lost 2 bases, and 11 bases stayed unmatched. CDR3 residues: CASQLRDRAPYEQYF. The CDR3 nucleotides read TGTGCCAGCCAACTCCGGGACAGGGCTCCCTACGAGCAGTACTTC.

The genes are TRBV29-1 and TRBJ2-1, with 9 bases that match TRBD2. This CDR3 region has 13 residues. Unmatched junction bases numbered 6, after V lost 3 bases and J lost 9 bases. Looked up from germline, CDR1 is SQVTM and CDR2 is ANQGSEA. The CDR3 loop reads CSVEGTSTIEQFF. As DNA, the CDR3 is TGCAGCGTTGAGGGGACTAGCACCATTGAGCAGTTCTTC.

CDR3 protein: CASSQFQSMEQYF. The CDR3 DNA follows: TGCGCCAGCAGCCAGTTCCAGTCTATGGAGCAGTACTTC. V usage is TRBV5-1 and J usage is TRBJ2-5; D gene uncertain. V shed 4 bases and J shed 11 bases, with 18 bases lying between them. Germline V CDR1 and CDR2: SGHRS, YFSETQ. The CDR3 runs to 13 residues.

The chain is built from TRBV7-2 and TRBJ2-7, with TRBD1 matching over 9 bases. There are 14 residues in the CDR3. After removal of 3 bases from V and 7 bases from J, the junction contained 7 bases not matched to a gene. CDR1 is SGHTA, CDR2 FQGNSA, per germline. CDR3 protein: CASSLNNRGHEQYF. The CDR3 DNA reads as TGTGCCAGCAGCTTGAATAACAGGGGGCATGAGCAGTACTTC.

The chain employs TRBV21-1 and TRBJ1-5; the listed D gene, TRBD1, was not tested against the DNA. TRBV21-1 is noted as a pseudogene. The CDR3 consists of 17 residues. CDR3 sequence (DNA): TGTGCCAGCAGCAAAGTCCCCCCGACAGGCCCAAATTGGCCCCAGCATTTT. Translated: CASSKVPPTGPNWPQHF.

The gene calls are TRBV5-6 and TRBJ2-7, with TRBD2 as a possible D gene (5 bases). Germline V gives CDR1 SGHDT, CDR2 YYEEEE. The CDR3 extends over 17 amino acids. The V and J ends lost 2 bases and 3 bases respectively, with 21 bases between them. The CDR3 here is CASSLSAAVTRFYEQYF. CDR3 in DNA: TGTGCCAGCAGCTTATCAGCGGCAGTTACCCGCTTCTACGAGCAGTACTTC.

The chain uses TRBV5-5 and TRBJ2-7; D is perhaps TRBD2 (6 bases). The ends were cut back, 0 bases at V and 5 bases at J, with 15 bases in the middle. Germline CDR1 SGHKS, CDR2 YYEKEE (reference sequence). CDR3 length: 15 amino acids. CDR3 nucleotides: TGTGCCAGCAGCTTGGTGCGGGGCTCTCCCCACGAGCAGTACTTC. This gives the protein CASSLVRGSPHEQYF.

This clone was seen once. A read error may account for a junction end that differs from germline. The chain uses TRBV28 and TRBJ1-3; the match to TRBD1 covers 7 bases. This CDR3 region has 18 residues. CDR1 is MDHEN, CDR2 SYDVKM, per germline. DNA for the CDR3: TGTGCCAGCACTTTAGACCCCCGGGACAGCAACTCTGGAAACACCATATATTTT. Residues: CASTLDPRDSNSGNTIYF.

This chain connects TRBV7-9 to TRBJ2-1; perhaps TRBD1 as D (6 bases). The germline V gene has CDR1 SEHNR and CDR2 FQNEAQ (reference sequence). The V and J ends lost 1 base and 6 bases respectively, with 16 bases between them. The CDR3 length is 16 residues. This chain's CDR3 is CASSLDSGGSSNEQFF. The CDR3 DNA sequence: TGTGCCAGCAGCTTAGATTCTGGGGGCTCGTCCAATGAGCAGTTCTTC. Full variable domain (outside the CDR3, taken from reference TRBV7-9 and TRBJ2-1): DTGVSQNPRHKITKRGQNVTFRCDPISEHNRLYWYRQTLGQGPEFLTYFQNEAQLEKSRLLSDRFSAERPKGSFSTLEIQRTEQGDSAMYLCASSLDSGGSSNEQFFGPGTRLTVL.

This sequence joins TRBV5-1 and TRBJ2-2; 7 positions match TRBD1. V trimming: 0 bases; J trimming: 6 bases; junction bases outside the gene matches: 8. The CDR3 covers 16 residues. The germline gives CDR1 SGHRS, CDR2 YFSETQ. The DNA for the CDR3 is TGCGCCAGCAGCTTGGTAACAGGGGCAGGCGCCGGGGAGCTGTTTTTT. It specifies CASSLVTGAGAGELFF.

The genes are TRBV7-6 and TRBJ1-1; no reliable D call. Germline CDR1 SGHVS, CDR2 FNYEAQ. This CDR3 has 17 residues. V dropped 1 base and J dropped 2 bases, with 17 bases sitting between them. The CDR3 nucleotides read TGTGCCAGCAGCTTAGTGTCGGCTGGAGATCTCAACACTGAAGCTTTCTTT. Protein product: CASSLVSAGDLNTEAFF.

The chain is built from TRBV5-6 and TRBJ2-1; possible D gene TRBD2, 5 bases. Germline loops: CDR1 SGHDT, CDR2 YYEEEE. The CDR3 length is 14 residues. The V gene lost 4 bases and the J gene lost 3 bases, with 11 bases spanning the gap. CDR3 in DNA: TGTGCCAGCAGCCGGGGTACGTTCTACAATGAGCAGTTCTTC. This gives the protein CASSRGTFYNEQFF.

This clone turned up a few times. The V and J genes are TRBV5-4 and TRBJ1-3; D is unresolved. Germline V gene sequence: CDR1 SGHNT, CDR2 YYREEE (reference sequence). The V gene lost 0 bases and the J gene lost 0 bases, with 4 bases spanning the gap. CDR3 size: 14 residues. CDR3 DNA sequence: TGTGCCAGCAGCTTGGGTAACTCTGGAAACACCATATATTTT. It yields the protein CASSLGNSGNTIYF.

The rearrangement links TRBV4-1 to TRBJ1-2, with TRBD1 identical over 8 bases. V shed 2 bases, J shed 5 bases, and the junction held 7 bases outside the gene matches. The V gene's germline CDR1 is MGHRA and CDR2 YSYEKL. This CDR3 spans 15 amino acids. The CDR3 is CASSQNRGVLYGYTF. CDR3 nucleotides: TGCGCCAGCAGCCAAAACAGGGGGGTTTTGTATGGCTACACCTTC.

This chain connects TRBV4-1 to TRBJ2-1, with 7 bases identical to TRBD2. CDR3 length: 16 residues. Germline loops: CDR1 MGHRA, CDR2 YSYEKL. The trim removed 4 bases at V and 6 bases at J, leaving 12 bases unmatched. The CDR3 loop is CASSPVRTRGFNEQFF. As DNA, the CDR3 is TGCGCCAGCAGCCCAGTCCGGACTAGAGGCTTCAATGAGCAGTTCTTC.

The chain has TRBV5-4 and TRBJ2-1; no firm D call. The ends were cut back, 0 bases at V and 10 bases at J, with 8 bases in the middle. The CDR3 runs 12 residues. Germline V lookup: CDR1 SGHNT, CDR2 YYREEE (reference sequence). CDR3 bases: TGTGCCAGCAGCTTGGACTCTTCAGAGCAGTTCTTC. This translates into CASSLDSSEQFF.

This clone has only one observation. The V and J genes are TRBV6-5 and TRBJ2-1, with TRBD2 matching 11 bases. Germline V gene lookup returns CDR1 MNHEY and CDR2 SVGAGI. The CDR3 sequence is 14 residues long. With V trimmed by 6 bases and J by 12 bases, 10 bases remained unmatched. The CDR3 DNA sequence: TGTGCCAGCAGATCTTTAGCGGGGGGGCTCAGGCAGTTCTTC. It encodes CASRSLAGGLRQFF.

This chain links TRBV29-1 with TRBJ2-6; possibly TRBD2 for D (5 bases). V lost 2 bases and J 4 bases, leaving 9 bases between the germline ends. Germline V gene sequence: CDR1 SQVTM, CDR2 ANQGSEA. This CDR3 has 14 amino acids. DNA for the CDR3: TGCAGCGTTGAAACCGGGGTCGGGGCCAACGTCCTGACTTTC. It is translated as CSVETGVGANVLTF.

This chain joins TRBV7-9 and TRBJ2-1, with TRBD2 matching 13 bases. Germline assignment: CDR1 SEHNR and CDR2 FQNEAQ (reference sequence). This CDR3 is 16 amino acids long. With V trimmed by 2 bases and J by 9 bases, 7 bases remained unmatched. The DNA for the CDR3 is TGTGCCAGCAGCTTACTGGGACTAGCGGGGCGGGTTGAGCAGTTCTTC. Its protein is CASSLLGLAGRVEQFF. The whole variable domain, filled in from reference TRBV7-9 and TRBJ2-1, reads DTGVSQNPRHKITKRGQNVTFRCDPISEHNRLYWYRQTLGQGPEFLTYFQNEAQLEKSRLLSDRFSAERPKGSFSTLEIQRTEQGDSAMYLCASSLLGLAGRVEQFFGPGTRLTVL.

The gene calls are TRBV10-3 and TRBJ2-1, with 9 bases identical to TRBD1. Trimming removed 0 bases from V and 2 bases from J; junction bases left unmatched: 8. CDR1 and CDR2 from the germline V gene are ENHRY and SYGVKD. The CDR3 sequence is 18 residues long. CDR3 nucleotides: TGTGCCATCAGTGAGTCCACCCGGGGACAGGGACCCTACAATGAGCAGTTCTTC. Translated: CAISESTRGQGPYNEQFF.

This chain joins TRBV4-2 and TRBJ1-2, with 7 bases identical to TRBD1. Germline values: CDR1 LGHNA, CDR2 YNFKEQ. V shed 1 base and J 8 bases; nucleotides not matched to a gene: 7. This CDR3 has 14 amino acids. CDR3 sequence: CASSQAQTGRGYTF. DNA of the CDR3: TGTGCCAGCAGCCAAGCCCAGACAGGGCGAGGCTACACCTTC.